A single sample is the source of the 7 T cell receptor beta chains below, sequenced in a study of T cell repertoires in cytomegalovirus infection. No antigen has been identified for these receptors. TCRdb passed the reads through MiXCR, listing each CDR3 protein once. The repertoire holds under 850,000 distinct CDR3 sequences, with about 30% as singletons. The source material was cultured PBMCs, sampled from culture after CMV antigen stimulation. The receptors stem from a human donor in good health (CMV status not recorded). Some clones in this sample may be carry-over from other donors' samples.

This sequence joins TRBV4-1 and TRBJ2-3; the D gene is possibly TRBD2 (6 bases). V gave up 0 bases and J gave up 6 bases, with 16 bases separating them. The CDR3 runs to 16 residues. Germline loops: CDR1 MGHRA, CDR2 YSYEKL. The CDR3 loop reads CASSQDPGLLADTQYF. The CDR3 nucleotides read TGCGCCAGCAGCCAAGATCCGGGCTTACTAGCCGATACGCAGTATTTT.

The chain links TRBV4-2 to TRBJ2-5, with D uncertain. V was clipped by 0 bases and J by 0 bases, with 14 bases between them. The CDR3 runs to 17 residues. Germline V CDR1 and CDR2: LGHNA, YNFKEQ. This CDR3 is CASSQDVFSWYQETQYF. CDR3 DNA sequence: TGTGCCAGCAGCCAAGATGTCTTTAGTTGGTACCAAGAGACCCAGTACTTC.

This clonotype was observed a handful of times. The chain joins TRBV7-2 to TRBJ2-5; TRBD1 or TRBD2 may be the D gene (5 bases each). The CDR3 covers 13 residues. Trimming removed 6 bases from V and 6 bases from J, with 14 bases in between. Germline-derived CDR1 and CDR2 are SGHTA and FQGNSA. CDR3 in DNA: TGTGCCAGCAGTTATGGGACCGAAAAGACCCAGTACTTC. As protein: CASSYGTEKTQYF.

This clonotype was recorded a few times. The chain joins TRBV6-5 to TRBJ1-2; 7 positions agree with TRBD1. Germline CDR1 is MNHEY and CDR2 is SVGAGI. V lost 2 bases to trimming and J lost 8 bases; unmatched junction nucleotides: 8. The CDR3 length is 14 residues. CDR3 protein: CASSYGTAAWGYTF. The CDR3 nucleotides are TGTGCCAGCAGTTACGGGACAGCAGCTTGGGGCTACACCTTC.

Ten or more counts support this clonotype. This chain joins TRBV12-3 or TRBV12-4 and TRBJ1-2; 8 positions agree with TRBD1. The CDR3 covers 13 residues. Trimming took 2 bases from V and 7 from J; bases not matched to a gene: 3. CDR3 DNA sequence: TGTGCCAGCAGTTTATCCCAGGGGGCTGGCTACACCTTC. Its translation is CASSLSQGAGYTF.

The V gene is TRBV12-3 or TRBV12-4, the J gene TRBJ2-1; D might be TRBD1 or TRBD2, each matching 5 bases. This CDR3 region has 15 residues. V shed 3 bases and J shed 6 bases, with 15 bases lying between them. The CDR3 protein is CASSFLGPGSNEQFF. For the CDR3, the DNA is TGTGCCAGCAGTTTTCTGGGACCAGGGTCCAATGAGCAGTTCTTC.

This rearrangement joins TRBV27 to TRBJ1-5; weak D call: TRBD1 (6 bases). Germline V CDR1 and CDR2: MNHEY, SMNVEV (reference sequence). The germline V and J ends were trimmed by 5 bases and 0 bases, with 11 bases remaining between them. The CDR3 consists of 15 residues. CDR3 sequence: CASSARGDSNQPQHF. For the CDR3, the DNA is TGTGCCAGCAGTGCGAGGGGGGATAGCAATCAGCCCCAGCATTTT.